A selection of T cell receptor beta chains follows, all from one sample in a study of Graves' ophthalmopathy and Graves' hyperthyroidism. TCRdb ran MiXCR on the multiplex PCR reads and lists one entry per CDR3 protein. Among roughly 160,000 distinct CDR3 sequences listed, 30% to 45% were seen once. Material: peripheral blood. Receptors originate from a middle-aged woman with Graves' ophthalmopathy. Both conserved end residues are part of each CDR3. D genes are given only for firm matches. Size is stated for part of the rows, as once, few or many counts, or as a class when the clone is expanded.

d_gene	v_gene	j_gene	abundance	CDR3aa	CDR3nt
TRBD1	TRBV12-3/TRBV12-4	TRBJ1-6	-	CASSDRQGGSPLHF	TGTGCCAGCAGTGACCGACAGGGCGGGTCACCCCTCCACTTT
-	TRBV29-1	TRBJ1-1	-	CSVDGGKGTEAFF	TGCAGCGTTGACGGGGGGAAGGGAACTGAAGCTTTCTTT
-	TRBV6-1	TRBJ1-5	-	CASSGGQTYQPQHF	TGTGCCAGCAGTGGAGGGCAGACCTATCAGCCCCAGCATTTT
-	TRBV19	TRBJ2-7	few	CASSTGGRLVDEQYF	TGTGCCAGTTCTACCGGGGGCAGGTTGGTGGACGAGCAGTACTTC
TRBD1	TRBV12-3/TRBV12-4	TRBJ1-1	many	CASSLTGVNTEAFF	TGTGCCAGCAGTTTGACAGGGGTGAACACTGAAGCTTTCTTT
-	TRBV20-1	TRBJ1-5	many	CSARDKGGWNQPQHF	TGCAGTGCTAGAGATAAGGGTGGGTGGAATCAGCCCCAGCATTTT
TRBD1	TRBV30	TRBJ1-1	many	CAWAGTGSTEAFF	TGTGCCTGGGCAGGGACAGGGAGCACTGAAGCTTTCTTT
-	TRBV7-2	TRBJ2-7	-	CASSRSTHEQYF	TGTGCCAGCAGCCGATCTACCCACGAGCAGTACTTC
-	TRBV24-1	TRBJ1-2	many	CATSGPGPNGGYGYTF	TGTGCCACCAGTGGTCCGGGACCCAACGGGGGCTATGGCTACACCTTC
-	TRBV5-1	TRBJ2-5	many	CASSPGGRQETQYF	TGCGCCAGCAGTCCCGGGGGGCGACAAGAGACCCAGTACTTC
TRBD1	TRBV6-4	TRBJ1-2	-	CASSEGTGIGYTF	TGTGCCAGCAGTGAGGGGACAGGGATCGGCTACACCTTC
-	TRBV12-3/TRBV12-4	TRBJ1-1	-	CASSLKGGGMNTEAFF	TGTGCCAGCAGTTTAAAGGGAGGGGGGATGAACACTGAAGCTTTCTTT
-	TRBV19	TRBJ1-1	-	CASRSGGRDTEAFF	TGTGCCAGTAGATCCGGCGGGAGGGACACTGAAGCTTTCTTT
TRBD2	TRBV10-3	TRBJ2-7	-	CAISEGGGVYEQYF	TGTGCCATCAGTGAGGGCGGGGGAGTTTACGAGCAGTACTTC
-	TRBV7-2	TRBJ2-7	many	CASSFPGSSYEQYF	TGTGCCAGCAGCTTCCCGGGGTCCTCCTACGAGCAGTACTTC
-	TRBV18	TRBJ1-1	-	CASSPNPDSSVTEAFF	TGTGCCAGCTCACCCAATCCGGACAGTTCAGTAACTGAAGCTTTCTTT
-	TRBV28	TRBJ2-5	many	CASSSAGAGVRETQYF	TGTGCCAGCAGTTCCGCGGGGGCGGGAGTGAGAGAGACCCAGTACTTC
TRBD1	TRBV6-1	TRBJ1-5	-	CASSGGTGYSNQPQHF	TGTGCCAGCAGTGGTGGGACAGGTTATAGCAATCAGCCCCAGCATTTT
TRBD1	TRBV6-5	TRBJ1-2	-	CASSYSTRGRAGYTF	TGTGCCAGCAGTTACTCTACCAGGGGGCGAGCTGGCTACACCTTC
TRBD1	TRBV24-1	TRBJ2-5	-	CATSDLGTEQRETQYF	TGTGCCACCAGTGATTTAGGGACAGAACAGCGAGAGACCCAGTACTTC
TRBD1	TRBV19	TRBJ1-2	many	CASSPARDRGNYGYTF	TGTGCCAGTAGTCCAGCCCGGGACAGGGGGAACTATGGCTACACCTTC
TRBD2	TRBV28	TRBJ2-7	many	CASSPRGSGRDYEQYF	TGTGCCAGCAGTCCCCGTGGTAGCGGGAGGGATTACGAGCAGTACTTC
-	TRBV5-6	TRBJ2-7	many	CASSLGQYSYEQYF	TGTGCCAGCAGCTTGGGTCAGTACTCCTACGAGCAGTACTTC
-	TRBV6-2/TRBV6-3	TRBJ2-7	-	CASSYSTRVTTYEQYF	TGTGCCAGCAGTTACTCGACGCGGGTTACGACCTACGAGCAGTACTTC